This TCR beta chain appears in the sequencing data of a study of response to subunit inactivated influenza vaccine. This clonotype was found a few times. CDR3 size: 12 residues. The germline V gene has CDR1 ENHRY and CDR2 SYGVKD. Trimming took off 4 bases at V and 6 bases at J, with 7 bases between the two ends. MiXCR was run by TCRdb on the RT-PCR reads, yielding one entry per CDR3 protein. The data contain roughly 500,000 distinct CDR3 sequences, around 25% of them singletons. These same records also appear under a second study, on T cells expressing NK-cell markers. This second study says: What made the TCR beta cDNA was 5'RACE template switching with UMIs. HCMV seropositivity characterized most of the eight sequenced donors, and seronegativity one. Sorting in several experiments was restricted by an anti-gamma-delta TCR antibody to alpha-beta TCR T cells.

The sequence came from a man in his fifties or sixties who received an inactivated influenza vaccine. V usage is TRBV10-3 and J usage is TRBJ2-1; no firm D call. Sequences were derived from CD4+ T cells sorted from PBMCs, sampled approximately 13 days after vaccination. As DNA, the CDR3 is TGTGCCATCAGTGGGGGTGGCAATGAGCAGTTCTTC. The encoded protein is CAISGGGNEQFF.